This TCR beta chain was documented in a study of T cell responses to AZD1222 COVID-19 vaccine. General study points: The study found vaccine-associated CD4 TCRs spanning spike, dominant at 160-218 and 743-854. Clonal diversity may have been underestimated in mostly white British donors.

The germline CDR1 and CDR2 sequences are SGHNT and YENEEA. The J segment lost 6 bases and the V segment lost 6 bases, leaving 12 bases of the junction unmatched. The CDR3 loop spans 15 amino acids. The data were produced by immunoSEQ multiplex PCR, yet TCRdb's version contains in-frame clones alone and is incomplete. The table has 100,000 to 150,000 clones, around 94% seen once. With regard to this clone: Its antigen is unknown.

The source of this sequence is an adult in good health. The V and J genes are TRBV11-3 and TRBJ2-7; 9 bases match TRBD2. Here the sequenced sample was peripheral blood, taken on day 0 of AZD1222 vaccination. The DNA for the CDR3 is TGTGCCAGCAGTAAAGGGGGCCTAGCGGGATCCGAGCAGTACTTC. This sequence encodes CASSKGGLAGSEQYF.